This is a list of T cell receptor beta chains from one sample in a study of cytomegalovirus exposure and HLA in healthy donors. Sequencing used immunoSEQ multiplex PCR; TCRdb keeps in-frame clones, though not all of them. The sample holds 120,000 to 150,000 clones; roughly 79% are singletons and the top ten take 1.5% to 2%. Sequenced: PBMCs. These receptors all come from a woman aged 25 to 39 in good health and CMV-seronegative. Each CDR3 is given with its conserved first and last residue. A D gene is named only where the DNA matches it firmly. Size tells how often a clone was seen (once, few, many) or the class of an expanded clone, and some rows leave it out.

D gene,V gene,J gene,clone size,CDR3 protein,CDR3 DNA
-,TRBV5-5,TRBJ1-5,-,CASSLGQPSNQPQHF,TGTGCCAGCAGCCTTGGACAGCCTAGCAATCAGCCCCAGCATTTT
TRBD2,TRBV29-1,TRBJ2-1,-,CSPVFSGGPNEQFF,TGCAGCCCGGTTTTTAGCGGGGGCCCCAATGAGCAGTTCTTC
TRBD1,TRBV12-5,TRBJ1-4,once,CASGPPGQGYEKLFF,TGTGCTAGTGGTCCCCCGGGACAGGGCTATGAAAAACTGTTTTTT
-,TRBV18,TRBJ1-6,-,CASSPGAGEPYNSPLHF,TGTGCCAGCTCACCAGGGGCGGGAGAACCCTATAATTCACCCCTCCACTTT
TRBD2,TRBV4-2,TRBJ2-7,-,CASSPVPAGTSGVTGAYEQYF,TGTGCCAGCAGCCCAGTTCCCGCCGGGACTAGCGGGGTTACGGGGGCCTACGAGCAGTACTTC
-,TRBV25-1,TRBJ2-7,once,CATRRLYEQYF,TGTGCCACCCGCAGACTCTACGAGCAGTACTTC
TRBD1,TRBV5-1,TRBJ1-3,few,CASSLQGLDTIYF,TGCGCCAGCAGCTTACAGGGGTTAGACACCATATATTTT
TRBD1,TRBV7-9,TRBJ2-7,-,CASSFTRDSRNEQYF,TGTGCCAGCAGCTTTACCCGGGACAGTAGGAACGAGCAGTACTTC
-,TRBV6-5,TRBJ2-6,-,CASTSGDSGANVLTF,TGTGCCAGCACTTCAGGGGACTCTGGGGCCAACGTCCTGACTTTC
-,TRBV5-6,TRBJ1-6,few,CASTTTKEIDNSPLHF,TGTGCCAGCACCACTACGAAGGAAATCGATAATTCACCCCTCCACTTT
-,TRBV6-5,TRBJ1-2,once,CASSNGQRYGYTF,TGTGCCAGCAGCAACGGACAGCGCTATGGCTACACCTTC
-,TRBV5-4,TRBJ2-5,-,CASSSNKGGETQYF,TGTGCCAGCAGCTCGAATAAGGGAGGCGAGACCCAGTACTTC
TRBD1,TRBV4-1,TRBJ2-5,few,CASSPGTGFQETQYF,TGCGCCAGCAGCCCCGGGACAGGGTTTCAAGAGACCCAGTACTTC
-,TRBV6-5,TRBJ2-7,-,CASSYFRGYEQYF,TGTGCCAGCAGTTACTTTCGGGGGTACGAGCAGTACTTC
-,TRBV19,TRBJ2-1,-,CASSRTEYNEQFF,TGTGCCAGTAGTAGGACAGAGTACAATGAGCAGTTCTTC
TRBD1,TRBV2,TRBJ1-2,-,CASSEGQAPTYGYTF,TGTGCCAGCAGTGAGGGACAGGCCCCCACCTATGGCTACACCTTC
TRBD1,TRBV5-1,TRBJ2-3,-,CASSEGGQGGTDTQYF,TGCGCCAGCAGCGAGGGTGGACAGGGGGGCACAGATACGCAGTATTTT
-,TRBV27,TRBJ2-7,-,CASSATSKQYF,TGTGCCAGCAGTGCCACTAGCAAGCAGTACTTC
TRBD1,TRBV30,TRBJ1-2,-,CACPTGGDYGYTF,TGTGCCTGCCCCACAGGGGGCGATTATGGCTACACCTTC
-,TRBV25-1,TRBJ1-2,-,CASSELGTSGYTF,TGTGCCAGCAGTGAATTGGGCACCTCTGGCTACACCTTC
-,TRBV25-1,TRBJ1-1,few,CASKETGWNTEAFF,TGTGCCAGCAAGGAGACGGGTTGGAACACTGAAGCTTTCTTT
TRBD2,TRBV4-2,TRBJ2-7,-,CASSQNPRTSGADEQYF,TGTGCCAGCAGCCAAAACCCGCGGACTAGCGGGGCCGACGAGCAGTACTTC
-,TRBV11-2,TRBJ2-2,few,CASSHSVAGVGELFF,TGTGCCAGCAGCCATTCCGTGGCAGGGGTCGGGGAGCTGTTTTTT
TRBD1,TRBV6-1,TRBJ2-1,-,CAMDRGPYNEQFF,TGTGCCATGGACAGGGGGCCCTACAATGAGCAGTTCTTC
TRBD1,TRBV19,TRBJ2-2,once,CATKKPGQGLGTGELFF,TGTGCCACCAAAAAACCGGGACAGGGATTGGGCACCGGGGAGCTGTTTTTT
TRBD1,TRBV20-1,TRBJ1-1,once,CRATGGTEAFF,TGCAGGGCAACAGGGGGCACTGAAGCTTTCTTT
-,TRBV9,TRBJ1-3,-,CASSFTSSGNTIYF,TGTGCCAGCAGCTTTACGAGCTCTGGAAACACCATATATTTT
TRBD1,TRBV4-1,TRBJ2-7,-,CASSQDNTGAYEQYF,TGCGCCAGCAGCCAAGATAACACAGGGGCCTACGAGCAGTACTTC
-,TRBV5-6,TRBJ1-6,-,CASSLAGFYNSPLHF,TGTGCCAGCAGCTTAGCGGGGTTTTATAATTCACCCCTCCACTTT
TRBD2,TRBV7-9,TRBJ2-3,-,CASSPPAGGTDTQYF,TGTGCCAGCAGCCCCCCAGCGGGAGGCACAGATACGCAGTATTTT
-,TRBV6-1,TRBJ1-1,-,CASRLDRSRGTEAFF,TGTGCCAGCAGACTTGACAGATCCCGGGGGACTGAAGCTTTCTTT
-,TRBV9,TRBJ2-7,-,CASSVDGAGKEQYF,TGTGCCAGCAGCGTAGACGGGGCGGGAAAAGAGCAGTACTTC
-,TRBV11-2,TRBJ1-1,-,CASSLVGGNTEAFF,TGTGCCAGCAGCTTAGTGGGGGGGAACACTGAAGCTTTCTTT
TRBD1,TRBV7-6,TRBJ2-7,-,CASSVSVGGIYEQYF,TGTGCCAGCAGCGTCTCCGTAGGGGGCATCTACGAGCAGTACTTC
-,TRBV7-3,TRBJ1-1,-,CASSSSGSGFTEAFF,TGTGCCAGCAGCTCCTCAGGGTCGGGCTTCACTGAAGCTTTCTTT
-,TRBV30,TRBJ1-2,-,CAWNLRQGPHYGYTF,TGTGCCTGGAACCTCAGGCAGGGTCCTCACTATGGCTACACCTTC
-,TRBV4-3,TRBJ2-7,-,CASSQQLDRSTEQYF,TGCGCCAGCAGCCAGCAACTGGACAGATCTACGGAGCAGTACTTC
TRBD1,TRBV5-6,TRBJ2-1,-,CASSLRQGAYNEQFF,TGTGCCAGCAGCTTGCGGCAGGGGGCCTACAATGAGCAGTTCTTC
-,TRBV6-1,TRBJ2-2,few,CAIPLGGIATGELFF,TGTGCCATCCCCCTCGGGGGAATAGCTACCGGGGAGCTGTTTTTT
TRBD1,TRBV9,TRBJ1-4,-,CASSVVGQGSEKLFF,TGTGCCAGCAGCGTAGTGGGACAGGGGAGTGAAAAACTGTTTTTT
TRBD1,TRBV4-1,TRBJ1-3,-,CASSQARDRHVSGNTIYF,TGCGCCAGCAGCCAAGCCCGGGACAGACACGTCTCTGGAAACACCATATATTTT
TRBD1,TRBV7-3,TRBJ1-1,-,CASSLTRDRNTEAFF,TGTGCCAGCAGCTTAACGAGGGACAGGAACACTGAAGCTTTCTTT
-,TRBV28,TRBJ1-1,-,CASSSRVVNTEAFF,TGTGCCAGCAGTTCCAGGGTAGTGAACACTGAAGCTTTCTTT
-,TRBV2,TRBJ1-2,-,CASSRGQEYGYTF,TGTGCCAGCAGTCGAGGGCAGGAATATGGCTACACCTTC
TRBD1,TRBV7-2,TRBJ1-5,-,CASSLGDRGRDQPQHF,TGTGCCAGCAGCTTAGGGGACAGGGGGCGCGATCAGCCCCAGCATTTT
-,TRBV12-5,TRBJ2-7,-,CASGFNYEQYF,TGTGCTAGTGGTTTCAATTACGAGCAGTACTTC
-,TRBV7-9,TRBJ1-2,-,CASSLAAGRANYGYTF,TGTGCCAGCAGCTTAGCGGCAGGGCGAGCTAACTATGGCTACACCTTC
-,TRBV11-2,TRBJ1-4,once,CASSMRTATNEKLFF,TGTGCCAGCAGCATGAGGACAGCAACTAATGAAAAACTGTTTTTT
-,TRBV9,TRBJ2-6,-,CASSVAGSGANVLTF,TGTGCCAGCAGCGTTGCGGGGTCTGGGGCCAACGTCCTGACTTTC
-,TRBV13,TRBJ1-1,-,CASSTQRFMNTEAFF,TGTGCCAGCAGCACACAACGATTCATGAACACTGAAGCTTTCTTT
TRBD1,TRBV2,TRBJ2-7,-,CASSEGQGKYEQYF,TGTGCCAGCAGTGAAGGACAGGGGAAGTACGAGCAGTACTTC
TRBD2,TRBV9,TRBJ2-3,-,CASSGGGARGTDTQYF,TGTGCCAGCAGCGGCGGGGGAGCGCGGGGCACAGATACGCAGTATTTT